A single sample is the source of the 4 T cell receptor beta chains below, sequenced in a study of sequential checkpoint blockade in melanoma. Treatment described: randomized to nivolumab then ipilimumab (arm A) or the reverse (arm B). TCRdb's table, derived via immunoSEQ multiplex PCR, lists solely in-frame clones and lacks some. The repertoire holds around 19,000 clones, with 73% as singletons. Here the sequenced sample was tumor tissue (inferred from file names), taken from a patient given nivolumab and ipilimumab in sequence. The origin of the receptors is a human donor with melanoma.

V and J are TRBV10-3 and TRBJ1-1; tentatively, D is TRBD1 (6 bases). CDR3 length: 16 amino acids. The V gene's germline CDR1 is ENHRY and CDR2 SYGVKD. The V gene lost 2 bases and the J gene lost 5 bases, with 18 bases spanning the gap. The CDR3 spells CAISEPSTGRKTEAFF. As DNA, the CDR3 is TGTGCCATCAGTGAGCCCTCGACAGGCCGGAAGACTGAAGCTTTCTTT.

This clone has only a few counts. This rearrangement joins TRBV15 to TRBJ1-1; a possible D gene is TRBD1 (5 bases). This CDR3 region has 15 residues. V lost 6 bases and J lost 4, with 18 bases in between. In germline, CDR1 is LNHNV, CDR2 YYDKDF (reference sequence). In nucleotides, the CDR3 is TGTGCCACCAGTCTTCCGACAGCATTAGCCACTGAAGCTTTCTTT. Amino acid sequence: CATSLPTALATEAFF.

The chain links TRBV15 to TRBJ2-1; D possibly matches TRBD1 or TRBD2 (6 bases each). Germline CDR1 LNHNV, CDR2 YYDKDF (reference sequence). The V end lost 7 bases, the J end lost 0 bases, and 10 bases lay between the germline ends. The CDR3 is made up of 14 amino acids. The CDR3 DNA sequence: TGTGCCACCAAGGGGGGCACCTCCTACAATGAGCAGTTCTTC. Amino acids: CATKGGTSYNEQFF.

This clone was counted only a few times. This chain links TRBV14 with TRBJ1-1; D is uncertain. This CDR3 is built from 15 residues. From germline, CDR1 is SGHDN and CDR2 FVKESK. V was pared by 2 bases and J by 1 base, with 11 bases between. CDR3 bases: TGTGCCAGCAGCCAACTCTCTCGGGGGAACACTGAAGCTTTCTTT. Protein product: CASSQLSRGNTEAFF.